This TCR beta chain is from a study of CD8 T cells in Susac syndrome. Study-level points and caveats: The study recognized that its TCR sequencing and HLA analysis covered a relatively small number of individuals.

Germline values: CDR1 MGHRA, CDR2 YSYEKL. Deletions cut 0 bases from V and 2 bases from J, with 8 bases between. CDR3 size: 14 residues. Random hexamers were used to reverse transcribe an amount of about 0.45 to 1 ug RNA. The immunoSEQ assay covered 54 Vbeta and 13 Jbeta segments for CDR3. TCRdb fed the immunoSEQ multiplex PCR reads into MiXCR, producing one record per CDR3 protein. The table has about 300,000 distinct CDR3 sequences, 75% to 85% seen once; the top ten hold 0.21%. About this clonotype: As yet, its antigen is unknown.

The sequence derives from a human donor with multiple sclerosis. V is TRBV4-1 and J is TRBJ2-7; unclear D gene. Sequences were obtained from CD8+ T cells from PBMCs. CDR3 nucleotide sequence: TGCGCCAGCAGCCAAGATCGGGTTGCCTACGAGCAGTACTTC. It yields the protein CASSQDRVAYEQYF.